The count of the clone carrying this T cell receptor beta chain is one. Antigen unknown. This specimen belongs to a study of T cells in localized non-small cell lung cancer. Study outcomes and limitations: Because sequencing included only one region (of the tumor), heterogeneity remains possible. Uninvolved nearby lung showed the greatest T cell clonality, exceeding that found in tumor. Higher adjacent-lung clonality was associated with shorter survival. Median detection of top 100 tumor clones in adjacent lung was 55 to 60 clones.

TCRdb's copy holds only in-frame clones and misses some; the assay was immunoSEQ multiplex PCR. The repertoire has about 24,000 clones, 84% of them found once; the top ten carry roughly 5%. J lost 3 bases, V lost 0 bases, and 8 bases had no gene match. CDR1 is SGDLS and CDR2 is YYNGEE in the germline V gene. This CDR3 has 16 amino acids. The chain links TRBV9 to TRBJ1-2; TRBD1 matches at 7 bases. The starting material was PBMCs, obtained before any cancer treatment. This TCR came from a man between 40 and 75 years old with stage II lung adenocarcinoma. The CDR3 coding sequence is TGTGCCAGCAGCGTAGAGGCAGGGGGGACCTACTATGGCTACACCTTC. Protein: CASSVEAGGTYYGYTF.